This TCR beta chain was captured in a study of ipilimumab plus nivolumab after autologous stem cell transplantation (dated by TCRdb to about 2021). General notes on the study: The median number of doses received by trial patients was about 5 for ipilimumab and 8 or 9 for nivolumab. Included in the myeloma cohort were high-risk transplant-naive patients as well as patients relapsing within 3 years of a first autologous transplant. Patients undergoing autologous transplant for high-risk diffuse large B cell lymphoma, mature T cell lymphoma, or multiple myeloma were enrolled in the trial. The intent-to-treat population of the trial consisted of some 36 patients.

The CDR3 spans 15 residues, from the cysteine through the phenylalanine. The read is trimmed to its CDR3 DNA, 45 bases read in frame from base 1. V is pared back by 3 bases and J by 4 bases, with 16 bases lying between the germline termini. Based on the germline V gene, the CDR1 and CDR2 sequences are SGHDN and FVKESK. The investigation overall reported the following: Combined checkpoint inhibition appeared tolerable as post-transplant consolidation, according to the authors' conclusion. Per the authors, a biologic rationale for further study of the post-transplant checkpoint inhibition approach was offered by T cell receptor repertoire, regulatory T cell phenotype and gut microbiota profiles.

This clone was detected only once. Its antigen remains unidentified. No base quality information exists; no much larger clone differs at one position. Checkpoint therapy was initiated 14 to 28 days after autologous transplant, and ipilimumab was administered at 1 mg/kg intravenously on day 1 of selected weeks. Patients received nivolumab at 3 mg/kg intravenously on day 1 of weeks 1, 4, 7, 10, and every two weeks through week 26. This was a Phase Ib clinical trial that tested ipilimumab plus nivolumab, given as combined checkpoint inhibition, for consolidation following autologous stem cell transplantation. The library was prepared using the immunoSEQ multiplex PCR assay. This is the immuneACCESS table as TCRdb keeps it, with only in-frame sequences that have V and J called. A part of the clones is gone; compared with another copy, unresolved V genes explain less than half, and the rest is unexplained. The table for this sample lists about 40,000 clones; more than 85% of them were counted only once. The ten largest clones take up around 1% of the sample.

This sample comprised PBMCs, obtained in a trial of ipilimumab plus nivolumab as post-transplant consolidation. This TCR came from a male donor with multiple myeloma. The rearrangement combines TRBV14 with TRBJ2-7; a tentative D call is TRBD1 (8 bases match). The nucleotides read TGTGCCAGCAGCCAGTTCACAGGGGGAGGGTACGAGCAGTACTTC. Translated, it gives CASSQFTGGGYEQYF.